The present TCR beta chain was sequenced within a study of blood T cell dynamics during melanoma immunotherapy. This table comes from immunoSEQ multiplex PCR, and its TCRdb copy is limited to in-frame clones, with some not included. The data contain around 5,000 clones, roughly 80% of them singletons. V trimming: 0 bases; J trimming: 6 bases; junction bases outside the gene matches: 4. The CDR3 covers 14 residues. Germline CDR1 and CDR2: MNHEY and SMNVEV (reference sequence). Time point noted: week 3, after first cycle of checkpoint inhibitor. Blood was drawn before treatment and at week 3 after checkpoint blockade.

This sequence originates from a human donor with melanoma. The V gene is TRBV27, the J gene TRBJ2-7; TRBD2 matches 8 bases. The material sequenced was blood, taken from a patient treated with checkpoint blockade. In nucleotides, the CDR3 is TGTGCCAGCAGTTTATCGGGACTAGTAGGCGAGCAGTACTTC. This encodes CASSLSGLVGEQYF.